The sequence of this TCR beta chain was determined in a study of radiation and T cells in renal cell carcinoma (dated by TCRdb to the early 2020s). Turning to the overall study: The samples were obtained from a clinical trial, where primary renal cell carcinomas were treated with 15 Gy stereotactic body radiation therapy and then removed by nephrectomy 4 weeks afterward. A total of 50 to 60 samples underwent TCR beta sequencing, made up of around 26 tumors and about 27 peripheral blood samples. Across all 53 samples, 4,016,671 unique CDR3 nucleotide sequences encoding 2,658,974 unique CDR3 amino acid sequences were identified. Study-wide conclusions, independent of this receptor: In blood, the top tumor clonotypes increased from baseline to 2 weeks after radiation and then shrank by 4 weeks, which suggests a temporary expansion of tumor-resident clones. Tracking of blood repertoire dynamics stopped at about 4 weeks after treatment, with no follow-up past that point. Because no pretreatment tumor biopsies were available, whether clonotypes were present in the tumor at baseline could not be determined. With a single-armed trial design, the study had no way to address how radiation dose or scheduling affects the TCR repertoire.

The CDR3, cysteine through phenylalanine, is 14 amino acids long. Only the CDR3 DNA stays, 42 bases, in frame from base 1. CDR1 and CDR2, per the germline V gene, are SGHTA and FQGTGA. The germline V end is reduced by 6 bases and the J end by 6 bases; junction bases left unmatched: 11. The immunoSEQ kit was used, according to the manufacturer's recommendations, to generate TCR beta libraries from genomic DNA. To prepare the libraries, a first multiplex PCR with proprietary primers was run, followed by a second PCR that added unique barcodes, and a bead cleanup was done after each round. Each sample batch included a kit-provided positive control reaction and a negative control reaction. The final libraries underwent checking on an Agilent 4200 TapeStation D1000 ScreenTape, volumetric pooling, and quantification by qPCR. An Illumina NextSeq500 fitted with a MidOutput 150-cycle cartridge performed the sequencing, running 156 Read1 cycles and 15 Index1 cycles with the kit's custom primers. The pooled library was loaded at approximately 0.92 pM with around 20% PhiX control spiked in. The published analysis was carried out like this. The vendor-processed data were analyzed in R, and a clonotype was defined as all T cells that share the same CDR3 nucleotide sequence. In the clone abundance analyses, frequencies in each sample were normalized to that sample's 10,000 most abundant clones. Before analysis, public T cell clones were removed, and these numbered fewer than five per sample on average. Tumor-enriched clonotypes and baseline blood-enriched clonotypes were defined as those with an abundance difference of at least 32-fold between compartments. A beta-binomial differential abundance model was applied to find clonotypes that expanded or contracted between blood time points. Similarity between tumor and blood repertoires was quantified using the Baroni-Urbani and Buser coefficient, and groups were compared with two-tailed Wilcoxon tests in R. In TCRdb, the immuneACCESS table is reduced to in-frame sequences with V and J assigned. These tables do not hold every clone; where another copy was compared, an unresolved V gene accounts for under half, and the others remain unexplained. The V and J calls and the clone size are those of that table, but D and trimming were determined from the DNA. The sample profile shows 120,000 to 150,000 clones; over 65% of them were found once. Around 25% of the sample goes to the ten largest clones.

Sample time point, as interpreted from the label and publication: baseline pretreatment blood. What the treatment or condition label conveys for this sample: 15 Gy SBRT to primary tumor, nephrectomy 4 weeks later. Serial peripheral blood from radiation-treated patients was sampled at baseline, 2 weeks and 4 weeks after SBRT to track tumor-enriched clonotypes. Renal cell carcinoma with clear cell pathology was present in all patients. Genomic DNA for TCR sequencing was prepared using the QIAamp DNA Blood Mini Kit (Qiagen). The analyses included only samples that passed all quality control checks. A word on this clone: There is no known antigen for this receptor. Base qualities are missing; no much larger clone stands one base away.

The V and J genes are TRBV7-3 and TRBJ2-7; the junction holds 7 bases that match TRBD1. This sequence was found in a woman in her forties or fifties with renal cell carcinoma. The sample was blood, taken from a patient whose treatment included radiotherapy and nephrectomy. The CDR3 has the sequence CASSQDRVGSEQYF. The nucleotide sequence is given as TGTGCCAGCAGTCAAGACAGGGTGGGAAGCGAGCAGTACTTC.